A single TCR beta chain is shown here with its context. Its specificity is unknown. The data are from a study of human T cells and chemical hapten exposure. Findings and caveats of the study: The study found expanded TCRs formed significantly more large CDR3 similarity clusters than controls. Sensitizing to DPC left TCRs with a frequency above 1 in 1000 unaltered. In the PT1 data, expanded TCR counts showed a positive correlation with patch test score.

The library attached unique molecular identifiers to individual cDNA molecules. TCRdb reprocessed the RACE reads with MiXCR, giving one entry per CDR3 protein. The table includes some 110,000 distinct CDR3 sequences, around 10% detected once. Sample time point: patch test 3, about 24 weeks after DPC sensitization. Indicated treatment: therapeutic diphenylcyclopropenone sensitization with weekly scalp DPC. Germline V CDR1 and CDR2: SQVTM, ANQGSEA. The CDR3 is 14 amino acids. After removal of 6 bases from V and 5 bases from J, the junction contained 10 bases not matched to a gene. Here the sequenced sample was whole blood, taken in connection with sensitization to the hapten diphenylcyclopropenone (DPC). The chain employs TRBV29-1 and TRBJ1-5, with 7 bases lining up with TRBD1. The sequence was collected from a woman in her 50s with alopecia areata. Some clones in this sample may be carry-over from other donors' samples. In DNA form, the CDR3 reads TGCAGCGTAAGTCTGACAGGGACGGATCAGCCCCAGCATTTT. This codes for CSVSLTGTDQPQHF.